This T cell receptor (beta chain) is from a study of cytomegalovirus exposure and HLA in healthy donors. Study-wide results and limits: The study flagged around 150 TCR beta chains as cytomegalovirus-associated. Rarity marked most TCR sequences, yet some public TCRs occurred in many donors.

To note about this clone: Its antigen is undetermined.

Germline values: CDR1 ENHRY, CDR2 SYGVKD. The CDR3 runs to 13 residues. The ends were cut back, 8 bases at V and 3 bases at J, with 13 bases in the middle. The assay was immunoSEQ multiplex PCR, and TCRdb's table has in-frame clones only and misses some. The sample lists 150,000 to 200,000 clones, about 85% occurring once. The TCR was taken from a man between 25 and 39 years old in good health and CMV-seropositive. Material: PBMCs. J is TRBJ1-1 and V is TRBV10-3; D gene uncertain. Written as DNA, the CDR3 is TGTGCCATCCAGTCCGGTGGGCACACTGAAGCTTTCTTT. Amino acid sequence: CAIQSGGHTEAFF.